This TCR beta chain stems from a study of cytotoxic CD8 clonotypes in ibrutinib-treated CLL. CDR3 length: 15 amino acids. With 1 base removed from V and 2 bases from J, the gap between germline ends came to 9 bases. CDR1 is SGHAT and CDR2 is FQNNGV in the germline V gene. Profiling relied on immunoSEQ multiplex PCR, and the TCRdb table lists in-frame clones only, not all of them. The sample lists fewer than 400,000 clones, roughly 70% occurring once. Notes on the study in general: Clonality rose at ibrutinib response and fell back toward baseline at progression.

In regard to this clone: Its antigen is undetermined.

The material was PBMCs, obtained after 36 months of ibrutinib treatment. The receptor was isolated from a human donor with chronic lymphocytic leukemia. The rearrangement joins TRBV11-2 to TRBJ1-5; tentative D call: TRBD1 (6 bases). The CDR3 loop reads CASSLAAGGNQPQHF. The DNA of the CDR3 is TGTGCCAGCAGCTTAGCGGCAGGGGGCAATCAGCCCCAGCATTTT.